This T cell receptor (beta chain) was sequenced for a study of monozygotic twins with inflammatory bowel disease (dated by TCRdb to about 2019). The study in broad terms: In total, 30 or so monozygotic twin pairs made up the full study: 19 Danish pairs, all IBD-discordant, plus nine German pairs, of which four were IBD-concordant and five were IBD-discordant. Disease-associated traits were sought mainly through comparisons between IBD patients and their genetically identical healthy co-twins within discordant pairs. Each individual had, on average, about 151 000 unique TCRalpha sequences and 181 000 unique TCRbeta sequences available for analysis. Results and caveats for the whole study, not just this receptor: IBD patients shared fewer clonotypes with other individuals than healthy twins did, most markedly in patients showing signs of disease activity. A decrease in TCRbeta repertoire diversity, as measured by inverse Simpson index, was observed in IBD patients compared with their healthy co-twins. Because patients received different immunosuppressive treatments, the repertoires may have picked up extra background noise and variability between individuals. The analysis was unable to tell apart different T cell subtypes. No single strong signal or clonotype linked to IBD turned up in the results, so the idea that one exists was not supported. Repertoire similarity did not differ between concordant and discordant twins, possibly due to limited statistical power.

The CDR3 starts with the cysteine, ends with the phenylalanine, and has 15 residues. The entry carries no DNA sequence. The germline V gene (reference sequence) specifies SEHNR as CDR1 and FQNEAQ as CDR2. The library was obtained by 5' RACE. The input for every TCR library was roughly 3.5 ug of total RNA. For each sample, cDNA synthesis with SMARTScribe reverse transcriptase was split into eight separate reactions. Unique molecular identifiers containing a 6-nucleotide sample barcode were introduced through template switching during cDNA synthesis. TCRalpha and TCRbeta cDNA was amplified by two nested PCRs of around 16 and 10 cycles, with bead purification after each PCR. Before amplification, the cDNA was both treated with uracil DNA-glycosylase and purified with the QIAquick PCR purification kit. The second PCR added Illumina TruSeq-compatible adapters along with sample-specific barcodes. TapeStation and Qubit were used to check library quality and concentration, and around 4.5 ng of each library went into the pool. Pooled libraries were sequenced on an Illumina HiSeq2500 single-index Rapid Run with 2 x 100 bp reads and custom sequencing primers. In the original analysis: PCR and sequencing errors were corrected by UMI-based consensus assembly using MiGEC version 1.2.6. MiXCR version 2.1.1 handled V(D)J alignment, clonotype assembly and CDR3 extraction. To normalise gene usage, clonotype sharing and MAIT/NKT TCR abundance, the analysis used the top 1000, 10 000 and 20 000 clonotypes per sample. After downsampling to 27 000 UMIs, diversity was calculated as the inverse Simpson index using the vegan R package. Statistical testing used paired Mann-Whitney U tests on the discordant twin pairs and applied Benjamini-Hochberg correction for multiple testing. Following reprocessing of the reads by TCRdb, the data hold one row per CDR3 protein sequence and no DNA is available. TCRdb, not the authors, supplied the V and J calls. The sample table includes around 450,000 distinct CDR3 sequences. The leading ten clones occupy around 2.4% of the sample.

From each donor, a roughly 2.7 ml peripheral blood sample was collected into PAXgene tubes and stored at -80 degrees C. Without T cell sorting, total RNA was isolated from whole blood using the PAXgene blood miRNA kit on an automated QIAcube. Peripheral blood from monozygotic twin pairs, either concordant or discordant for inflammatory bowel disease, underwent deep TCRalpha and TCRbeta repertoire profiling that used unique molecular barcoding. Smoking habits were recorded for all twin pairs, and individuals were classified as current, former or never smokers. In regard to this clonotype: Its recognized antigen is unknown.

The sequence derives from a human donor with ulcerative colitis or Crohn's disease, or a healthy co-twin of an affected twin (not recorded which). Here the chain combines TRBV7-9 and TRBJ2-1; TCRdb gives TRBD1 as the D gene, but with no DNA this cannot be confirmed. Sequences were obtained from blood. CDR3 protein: CASSLAGADLSGQFF.